One sample yielded the 21 T cell receptor beta chains listed below, sequenced in a study of blood T cell repertoires in COVID-19 (TCRdb year 2020). Libraries were prepared through the immunoSEQ multiplex PCR assay. TCRdb's version of the immuneACCESS table is confined to in-frame rearrangements and falls short of the full clone set. An unresolved V gene accounts for under half of the shortfall where checked; the remainder is of unknown origin. The table for this sample lists under 200,000 clones; 70% to 90% of them were counted only once. Of the sample, 4.4% is held by the ten largest clones. Sequencing was performed on PBMCs or T cells enriched from blood (not recorded which). The origin of the receptors is a woman between 45 and 65 years old who had recovered from COVID-19.

The rearrangement joins TRBV6-5 to TRBJ2-5; a weak D match, TRBD2 (6 bases). V gave up 6 bases and J gave up 3 bases, with 11 bases separating them. The V gene's germline CDR1 is MNHEY and CDR2 SVGAGI. This CDR3 spans 13 amino acids. The CDR3 DNA reads TGTGCCAGCAGCACCGGGACTGAAGAGACCCAGTACTTC. It specifies CASSTGTEETQYF.

The chain has TRBV10-3 and TRBJ1-1; D unclear. This CDR3 comprises 13 residues. From germline, CDR1 is ENHRY and CDR2 SYGVKD. With 4 bases removed from V and 2 bases from J, the gap between germline ends came to 8 bases. CDR3 amino acids: CAISGQSNTEAFF. The CDR3 bases are TGTGCCATCAGTGGCCAGTCTAACACTGAAGCTTTCTTT.

The chain links TRBV28 to TRBJ2-1; possible D gene TRBD2, 5 bases. V was pared by 7 bases and J by 8 bases, with 12 bases between. This CDR3 spans 12 amino acids. The germline gives CDR1 MDHEN, CDR2 SYDVKM. CDR3 in DNA: TGTGCCAGCACGAAGAGCGGAGATGAGCAGTTCTTC. Its translation: CASTKSGDEQFF.

The genes are TRBV7-9 and TRBJ1-1; no reliable D call. Germline values: CDR1 SEHNR, CDR2 FQNEAQ (reference sequence). This CDR3 contains 14 residues. V was trimmed by 5 bases and J by 6 bases, leaving 16 bases between them. Here the CDR3 reads CASSPEEASPEAFF. In DNA form, the CDR3 reads TGTGCCAGCAGCCCAGAAGAGGCATCCCCTGAAGCTTTCTTT.

The V call is TRBV5-1, the J call TRBJ1-5; 10 bases agree with TRBD1. Losses at the gene ends were 4 bases for V and 2 bases for J; bases not matched to a gene: 9. Germline values: CDR1 SGHRS, CDR2 YFSETQ. CDR3 length: 17 residues. CDR3 region: CASSTWDRGGGNQPQHF. The DNA of the CDR3 is TGCGCCAGCAGCACATGGGACAGGGGAGGGGGCAATCAGCCCCAGCATTTT.

The chain combines TRBV20-1 with TRBJ1-1; tentatively, D is TRBD1 (6 bases). CDR3 length equals 11 residues. The V end lost 5 bases, the J end lost 7 bases, and 11 bases lay between the germline ends. Germline V lookup: CDR1 DFQATT, CDR2 SNEGSKA (reference sequence). This chain's CDR3 is CSAHGGGEAFF. As DNA, the CDR3 is TGCAGTGCTCATGGGGGCGGTGAAGCTTTCTTT.

J is TRBJ1-4 and V is TRBV5-1; no definite D call. The germline CDR1 and CDR2 sequences are SGHRS and YFSETQ. The CDR3 has 15 residues. The V end lost 0 bases, the J end lost 0 bases, and 6 bases lay between the germline ends. DNA of the CDR3: TGCGCCAGCAGCTTGGGCTACGCAACTAATGAAAAACTGTTTTTT. Residues: CASSLGYATNEKLFF.

The CDR3 DNA reads TGTGCCAGCAGTCCCCTCTGGGGGGAGGATGGCTACACCTTC. Translated, it gives CASSPLWGEDGYTF. The rearrangement uses TRBV27 and TRBJ1-2; D may be TRBD1 (5 bases). The germline gives CDR1 MNHEY, CDR2 SMNVEV (reference sequence). The CDR3 loop spans 14 amino acids. Trimming pared 5 bases from V and 6 bases from J, leaving 16 bases between.

V and J are TRBV3-1 (or the pseudogene TRBV3-2) and TRBJ1-2; 7 bases match TRBD1. This CDR3 is 14 amino acids long. Germline CDR1 LGHDT, CDR2 YNNKEL (reference sequence). Trimming cost V 3 bases and J 6 bases; bases outside gene matches: 7. The CDR3 DNA sequence: TGTGCCAGCAGCCAGTCAGACAGGGTAAATGGCTACACCTTC. This gives the protein CASSQSDRVNGYTF.

The rearrangement uses TRBV2 and TRBJ1-6; no definite D call. The ends were cut back, 4 bases at V and 8 bases at J, with 12 bases in the middle. The germline V gene encodes CDR1 SNHLY and CDR2 FYNNEI. The CDR3 covers 14 residues. In DNA form, the CDR3 reads TGTGCCAGCAGTGCCCGGGGTTGGGATTCACCCCTCCACTTT. This translates into CASSARGWDSPLHF.

V gene TRBV27 combines with J gene TRBJ2-1; 13 positions agree with TRBD2. The CDR3 is 15 amino acids. Looked up from germline, CDR1 is MNHEY and CDR2 is SMNVEV (reference sequence). V shed 4 bases and J 6 bases; nucleotides not matched to a gene: 3. The CDR3 here is CASSWTSGRANEQFF. The CDR3 DNA is TGTGCCAGCAGTTGGACTAGCGGGAGAGCCAATGAGCAGTTCTTC.

The rearrangement uses TRBV6-2 or TRBV6-3 and TRBJ1-3; D ambiguous. V lost 3 bases to trimming and J lost 0 bases, with 6 bases between them. There are 14 residues in the CDR3. Germline CDR1 is MNHEY and CDR2 is SVGEGT. CDR3 residues: CASSYGSSGNTIYF. The CDR3 bases are TGTGCCAGCAGTTATGGCTCCTCTGGAAACACCATATATTTT.

The J gene is TRBJ1-1, the V gene TRBV6-4; D not certain. This CDR3 has 13 residues. Trimming took 6 bases from V and 1 from J, leaving 9 bases between them. Germline CDR1 and CDR2: MRHNA and SNTAGT. CDR3: CASSRVWNTEAFF. The CDR3 bases are TGTGCCAGCAGCCGAGTATGGAACACTGAAGCTTTCTTT.

The chain employs TRBV9 and TRBJ1-1; D remains ambiguous. Trimming shortened V by 1 base and J by 0 bases, and 4 bases separated the two germline ends. CDR1 SGDLS and CDR2 YYNGEE come from the germline V gene. The CDR3 length is 13 residues. CDR3: CASSVRVNTEAFF. The CDR3 DNA follows: TGTGCCAGCAGCGTACGGGTGAACACTGAAGCTTTCTTT.

V gene TRBV3-1 (or the pseudogene TRBV3-2) combines with J gene TRBJ2-7, with 12 positions matching TRBD2. V dropped 1 base and J dropped 4; count of bases not matched to a gene: 5. The CDR3 sequence is 16 residues long. Germline loops: CDR1 LGHDT, CDR2 YNNKEL (reference sequence). CDR3 bases: TGTGCCAGCAGCCAAGGACTAGCGGGAGTAGGTTACGAGCAGTACGTC. Amino acid sequence: CASSQGLAGVGYEQYV.

This clone was found once. The rearrangement joins TRBV10-3 to TRBJ2-7; 14 positions agree with TRBD2. Germline-derived CDR1 and CDR2 are ENHRY and SYGVKD. V was pared by 6 bases and J by 3 bases, with 10 bases of the junction left unmatched. This CDR3 has 17 residues. The CDR3 nucleotides read TGTGCCATCAGCCCCTCCTTGACTAGCGGGGGGGTCTACGAGCAGTACGTC. This encodes CAISPSLTSGGVYEQYV.

This clone was picked up one time. The chain is built from TRBV10-3 and TRBJ1-2, with D possibly TRBD1 on 5 matching bases. Germline CDR1 is ENHRY and CDR2 is SYGVKD. The CDR3 extends over 15 amino acids. Trimming left V 0 bases short and J 8 bases short, with 16 bases between. CDR3 protein: CAISESPGQVKGYTF. CDR3 nucleotides: TGTGCCATCAGTGAGTCGCCAGGGCAGGTCAAAGGCTACACCTTC.

V gene TRBV3-1 (or the pseudogene TRBV3-2) combines with J gene TRBJ2-1; 13 bases match TRBD2. From germline, CDR1 is LGHDT and CDR2 YNNKEL (reference sequence). The J segment lost 6 bases and the V segment lost 4 bases, leaving 6 bases of the junction unmatched. The CDR3 length is 16 residues. The CDR3 DNA reads TGTGCCAGCAGCCGAACTAGCGGGGGGGCGGTCAATGAGCAGTTCTTC. Translating gives CASSRTSGGAVNEQFF.

The J gene is TRBJ1-1, the V gene TRBV30; 9 bases fit TRBD1. J was trimmed by 0 bases and V by 7 bases; bases with no gene match: 9. This CDR3 contains 15 residues. From germline, CDR1 is GTSNPN and CDR2 SVGIG (reference sequence). The CDR3, as DNA: TGTGCCTTCGCAAGCGGGACAGGGTTGAACACTGAAGCTTTCTTT. It encodes CAFASGTGLNTEAFF.

This rearrangement joins TRBV6-2 or TRBV6-3 to TRBJ1-5, with 7 positions matching TRBD1. Per germline, CDR1 MNHEY and CDR2 SVGEGT. V shed 2 bases and J 2 bases; nucleotides not matched to a gene: 3. The CDR3 runs to 15 residues. Here the CDR3 reads CASSYQGGGNQPQHF. DNA of the CDR3: TGTGCCAGCAGTTACCAGGGGGGAGGCAATCAGCCCCAGCATTTT.

J is TRBJ2-2 and V is TRBV12-5, with D maybe TRBD1 (6 bases). Trimming removed 5 bases at V and 13 bases at J, with 14 bases between. Germline V CDR1 and CDR2: LGHNT, FRNRAP. The CDR3 contains 12 residues. The CDR3 bases are TGTGCTAGTGGTCCCGACAGGTGGGGGCTGTTTTTT. It codes for CASGPDRWGLFF.